The sample holds one count of the clone carrying this T cell receptor (beta chain). Its cognate antigen is unknown. The PCR made use of 60 Vbeta and 13 Jbeta primers. The assay was immunoSEQ multiplex PCR, and TCRdb's table has in-frame clones only and misses some. The data contain roughly 100,000 clones, 79% of them singletons. V was shortened by 1 base and J by 0 bases, with 9 bases between the two germline ends. CDR3 length: 15 residues. The germline V gene encodes CDR1 GTSNPN and CDR2 SVGIG (reference sequence). The source of the sample is a study of cytomegalovirus exposure and HLA in healthy donors. Study outcomes and limitations: One variant, a missense change in DCLRE1C, was linked in a later analysis to TCR beta V- and J-gene trimming. In a later analysis, CMV-associated beta chains were mostly HLA-associated, it appeared.

Despite likely unrecorded immune exposures, the donors were nominally healthy at the time of sampling. Sequencing was carried out using PBMCs. The genes are TRBV30 and TRBJ1-4; perhaps TRBD1 as D (5 bases). The sequence was obtained from a male donor in good health and CMV-seropositive. CDR3 in DNA: TGTGCCTGGAGTGGCCAGGGCGCAACTAATGAAAAACTGTTTTTT. Its protein product is CAWSGQGATNEKLFF.